This T cell receptor beta chain came from a study of identical twins. Deletions cut 1 base from V and 6 bases from J, with 7 bases between. The CDR3 length is 12 residues. Germline V gene sequence: CDR1 GTSNPN, CDR2 SVGIG (reference sequence). TCRdb recomputed calls from the 5' RACE reads with MiXCR, one row per CDR3 protein. The table records approximately 700,000 distinct CDR3 sequences, 15% to 20% of them present only once. These records were also assigned to another study, of T cells expressing NK-cell markers. As that study records: Cells sorted as CD3+CD56+NKG2C+, CD3+CD56+NKG2C- and CD3+CD56-NKG2C+ T cells supplied the TCR beta repertoires.

The rearrangement uses TRBV30 and TRBJ2-1; D is tentatively TRBD1 or TRBD2 (6 bases each). What was sequenced was PBMCs. This clonotype was obtained from a woman aged 18-29 years in good health. As DNA, the CDR3 is TGTGCCTGGAGTGAGGGGGGCAATGAGCAGTTCTTC. It is translated as CAWSEGGNEQFF.